The T cell receptor (beta chain) under discussion was sequenced for a study of blood T cell repertoires in COVID-19. Study context: Samples of COVID-19 (acute and convalescent) were obtained from the United States, Italy and Spain. In each case, the material was cDNA or gDNA derived from T cells, B-cell-depleted T cells, or PBMCs.

The CDR3 extends over 14 amino acids. Germline V lookup: CDR1 MNHEY, CDR2 SVGAGI. V was clipped by 6 bases and J by 7 bases, with 13 bases between them. Original analysis: From reference gene primer amplification, estimates of nucleated cell counts were derived. TCRdb's table, derived via immunoSEQ multiplex PCR, lists solely in-frame clones and lacks some. That table furnishes V, J and clone size, whereas the DNA furnished D and trimming. Of 190,000 or so clones listed, roughly 89% are singletons. The chain joins TRBV6-5 to TRBJ1-6, with TRBD1 as a possible D gene (6 bases). The receptor was isolated from a woman aged 18-29 years who had recovered from COVID-19. The sequenced sample consisted of peripheral blood. CDR3 coding DNA: TGTGCCAGCAGACCCGACAGGAAGAATTCACCCCTCCACTTT. Translating gives CASRPDRKNSPLHF.